The TCR beta chain described here comes from a study of T cell responses to AZD1222 COVID-19 vaccine. The CDR3 contains 13 residues. Germline V gene lookup returns CDR1 MNHEY and CDR2 SVGEGT. Trimming shortened V by 2 bases and J by 3 bases, and 8 bases separated the two germline ends. Produced via immunoSEQ multiplex PCR; TCRdb's table is partial and in-frame only. The table lists 100,000 to 150,000 clones, approximately 90% of them singletons, with over 8.5% in the top ten. The material was peripheral blood, obtained on day 0 of MenACWY control vaccination. The origin of this receptor is an adult in good health. The chain combines TRBV6-2 or TRBV6-3 with TRBJ2-7; D call uncertain. CDR3 loop: CASSYGQVYEQYF. Here the CDR3 DNA reads TGTGCCAGCAGTTACGGGCAGGTCTACGAGCAGTACTTC.